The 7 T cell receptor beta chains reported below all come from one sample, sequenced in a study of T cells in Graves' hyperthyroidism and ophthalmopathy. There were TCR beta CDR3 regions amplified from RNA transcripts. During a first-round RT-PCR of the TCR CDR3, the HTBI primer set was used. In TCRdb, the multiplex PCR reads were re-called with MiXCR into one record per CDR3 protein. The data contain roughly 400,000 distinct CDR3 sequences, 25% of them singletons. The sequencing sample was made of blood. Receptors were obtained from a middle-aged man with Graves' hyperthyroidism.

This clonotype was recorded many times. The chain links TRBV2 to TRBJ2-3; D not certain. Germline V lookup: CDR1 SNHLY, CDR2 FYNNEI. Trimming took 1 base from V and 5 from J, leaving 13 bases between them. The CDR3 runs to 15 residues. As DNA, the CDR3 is TGTGCCAGCAGTGAAGAGATTCCGACGGAAGATACGCAGTATTTT. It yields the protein CASSEEIPTEDTQYF.

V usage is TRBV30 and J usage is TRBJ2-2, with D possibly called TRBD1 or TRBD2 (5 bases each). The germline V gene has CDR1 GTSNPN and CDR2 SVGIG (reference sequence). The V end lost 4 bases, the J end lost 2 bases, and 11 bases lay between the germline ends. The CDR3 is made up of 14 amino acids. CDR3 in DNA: TGTGCCTGGATGGGGCTAGCAAACACCGGGGAGCTGTTTTTT. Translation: CAWMGLANTGELFF.

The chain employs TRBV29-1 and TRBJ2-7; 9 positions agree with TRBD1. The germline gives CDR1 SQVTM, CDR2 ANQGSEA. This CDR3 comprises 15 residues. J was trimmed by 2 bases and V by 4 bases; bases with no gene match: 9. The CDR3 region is CSVVIRGQGTYEQYF. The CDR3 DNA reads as TGCAGCGTTGTTATAAGAGGACAGGGGACCTACGAGCAGTACTTC.

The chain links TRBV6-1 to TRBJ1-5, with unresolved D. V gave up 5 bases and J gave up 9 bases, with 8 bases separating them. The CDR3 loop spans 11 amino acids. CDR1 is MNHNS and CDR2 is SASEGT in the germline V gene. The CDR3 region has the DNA TGTGCCAGCAGTCCCGGTGGGCCCCAGCATTTT. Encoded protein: CASSPGGPQHF.

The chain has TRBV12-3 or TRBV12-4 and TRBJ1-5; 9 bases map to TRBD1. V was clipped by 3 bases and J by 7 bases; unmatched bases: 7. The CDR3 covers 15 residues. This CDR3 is CASSLNRGRGQPQHF. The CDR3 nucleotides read TGTGCCAGCAGTTTGAACAGGGGGCGCGGACAGCCCCAGCATTTT.

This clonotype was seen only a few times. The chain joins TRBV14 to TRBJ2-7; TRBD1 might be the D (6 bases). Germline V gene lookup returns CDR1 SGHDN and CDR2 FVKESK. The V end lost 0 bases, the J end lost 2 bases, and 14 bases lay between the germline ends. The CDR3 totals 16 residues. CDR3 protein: CASSQDARGPPYEQYF. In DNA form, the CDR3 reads TGTGCCAGCAGCCAAGATGCCAGGGGACCCCCCTACGAGCAGTACTTC.

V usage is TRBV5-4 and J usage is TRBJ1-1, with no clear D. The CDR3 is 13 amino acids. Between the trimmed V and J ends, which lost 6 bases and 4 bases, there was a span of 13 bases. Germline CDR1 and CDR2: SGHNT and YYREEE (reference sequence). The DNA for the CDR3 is TGTGCCAGCACCACCCCGACGGGCACTGAAGCTTTCTTT. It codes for CASTTPTGTEAFF.